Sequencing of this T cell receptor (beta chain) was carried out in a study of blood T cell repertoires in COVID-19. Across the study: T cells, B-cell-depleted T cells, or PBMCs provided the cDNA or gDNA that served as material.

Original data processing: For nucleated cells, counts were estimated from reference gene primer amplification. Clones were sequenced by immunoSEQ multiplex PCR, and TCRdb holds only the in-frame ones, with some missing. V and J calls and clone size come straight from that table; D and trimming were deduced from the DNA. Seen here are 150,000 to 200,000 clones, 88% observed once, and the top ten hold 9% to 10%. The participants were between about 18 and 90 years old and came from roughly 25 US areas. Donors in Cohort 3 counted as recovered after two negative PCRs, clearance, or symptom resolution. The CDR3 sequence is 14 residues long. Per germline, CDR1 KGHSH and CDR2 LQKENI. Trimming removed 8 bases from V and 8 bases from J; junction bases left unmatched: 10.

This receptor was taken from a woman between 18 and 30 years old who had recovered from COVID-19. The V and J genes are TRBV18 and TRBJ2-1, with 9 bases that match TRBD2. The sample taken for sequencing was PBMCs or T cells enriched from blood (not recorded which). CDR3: CASAPSGAYDEQFF. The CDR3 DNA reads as TGTGCCAGCGCCCCTAGCGGGGCTTACGATGAGCAGTTCTTC.